This T cell receptor (beta chain) is from a study of blood T cell repertoires in COVID-19. The protocol was immunoSEQ multiplex PCR, while the TCRdb copy is restricted to in-frame clones and leaves out a portion. This sample carries 200,000 to 250,000 clones, under 90% of them seen once, and the ten largest clones take approximately 20%. The CDR3 has 15 residues. Losses at the gene ends were 5 bases for V and 2 bases for J; bases not matched to a gene: 8. CDR1 and CDR2 (germline): SGHAT, FQNNGV. The clonotype originates from a young man with active or convalescent COVID-19. The chain employs TRBV11-2 and TRBJ1-1, with 7 positions matching TRBD1. Sequenced material: peripheral blood. Here the CDR3 DNA reads TGTGCCAGCAGCAGAACCGGGACAGTTAACACTGAAGCTTTCTTT. As protein: CASSRTGTVNTEAFF. The whole variable domain, filled in from reference TRBV11-2 and TRBJ1-1, reads EAGVAQSPRYKIIEKRQSVAFWCNPISGHATLYWYQQILGQGPKLLIQFQNNGVVDDSQLPKDRFSAERLKGVDSTLKIQPAKLEDSAVYLCASSRTGTVNTEAFFGQGTRLTVV.